This section outlines one T cell receptor (beta chain) sequence together with its context. Its cognate antigen is unknown. The data were taken from a study of cytomegalovirus exposure and HLA in healthy donors. Study in general: Caucasian-associated ancestry cluster membership applied to less than 85% of several hundred genotyped donors. Study-level findings and limits: Associated with cytomegalovirus, according to the listing, were 150 to 200 TCR beta chains. The study found most TCR sequences rare, yet found some public TCRs in many donors.

PCR used 60 Vbeta primers and 13 Jbeta primers. TCRdb keeps only in-frame clones here, not all; method: immunoSEQ multiplex PCR. The sample yields roughly 100,000 clones, 65% to 80% seen once. CDR3 length: 17 amino acids. Looked up from germline, CDR1 is KGHSH and CDR2 is LQKENI. The ends were cut back, 6 bases at V and 0 bases at J, with 15 bases in the middle. Specimen: PBMCs. V is TRBV18 and J is TRBJ2-6, with D perhaps matching TRBD2 (5 bases). This TCR came from a woman aged 18 to 35 in good health and CMV-seropositive. This CDR3 reads CASSFDGRGSGANVLTF. The CDR3 coding sequence is TGTGCCAGCTCCTTCGATGGACGGGGCTCTGGGGCCAACGTCCTGACTTTC. Using reference TRBV18 and TRBJ2-6 for the parts outside the CDR3, the full variable domain is NAGVMQNPRHLVRRRGQEARLRCSPMKGHSHVYWYRQLPEEGLKFMVYLQKENIIDESGMPKERFSAEFPKEGPSILRIQQVVRGDSAAYFCASSFDGRGSGANVLTFGAGSRLTVL.